This T cell receptor (beta chain) came from a study of control samples from healthy donors and cancer patients (dated by TCRdb to the early 2020s). Libraries were built with the immunoSEQ multiplex PCR assay. Held by TCRdb, this immuneACCESS table contains in-frame sequences only and omits some clones. Under half of the omission traces to an unresolved V gene where checked; the cause of the rest is unknown. In this sample the table shows roughly 98,000 clones, just over 90% of which occur a single time. The top ten clonotypes cover more than 7% of the sample. With respect to this clone: No cognate antigen has been identified for it. Per-base qualities were not stored, and no clone one base away is much larger.

Trimming leaves V shorter by 7 bases and J shorter by 5 bases, with the junction holding 10 bases beyond the gene matches. Including cysteine and phenylalanine, the CDR3 has 14 amino acids. The entry retains the CDR3 DNA only, 42 bases that are in frame from base 1. For CDR1 and CDR2, the germline V gene lists MNHEY and SVGAGI. The sample taken for sequencing was blood. The TCR sequence derives from a man aged 18 to 29 in good health. The receptor chain draws on TRBV6-5 and TRBJ2-5, with 7 central nucleotides matching TRBD1. The CDR3 protein sequence reads: CASKLLGGEETQYF. The bases are TGTGCCAGCAAACTACTAGGGGGCGAGGAGACCCAGTACTTC.